This entry describes one T cell receptor (beta chain). The target antigen is unknown. This entry belongs to a study of blood T cells in healthy people across ages. Study observations and caveats: CMV status of donors was unknown, possibly confounding expanded clonotype changes. Diversity estimated from one million T cells was considered an underestimate. Unsorted PBMC material precluded a definitive naive versus antigen-experienced comparison.

A second 7 to 11 cycle PCR used barcoded and J-beta primers. With 12 random nucleotides, a template-switch adaptor tagged each individual cDNA molecule. TCRdb re-derived calls from the 5' RACE reads in MiXCR, one entry per CDR3 protein. The sample yields 2 million or so distinct CDR3 sequences, around half seen once. V dropped 6 bases and J dropped 6; count of bases not matched to a gene: 7. This CDR3 has 14 amino acids. The V gene's germline CDR1 is DFQATT and CDR2 SNEGSKA (reference sequence). The sequence came from a woman aged 40-49 years in good health. The sequenced sample consisted of blood. This chain connects TRBV20-1 to TRBJ1-5; TRBD1 matches 11 bases. The CDR3 region is CSAVGQGVFQPQHF. CDR3 bases: TGCAGTGCAGTGGGACAGGGGGTATTTCAGCCCCAGCATTTT.